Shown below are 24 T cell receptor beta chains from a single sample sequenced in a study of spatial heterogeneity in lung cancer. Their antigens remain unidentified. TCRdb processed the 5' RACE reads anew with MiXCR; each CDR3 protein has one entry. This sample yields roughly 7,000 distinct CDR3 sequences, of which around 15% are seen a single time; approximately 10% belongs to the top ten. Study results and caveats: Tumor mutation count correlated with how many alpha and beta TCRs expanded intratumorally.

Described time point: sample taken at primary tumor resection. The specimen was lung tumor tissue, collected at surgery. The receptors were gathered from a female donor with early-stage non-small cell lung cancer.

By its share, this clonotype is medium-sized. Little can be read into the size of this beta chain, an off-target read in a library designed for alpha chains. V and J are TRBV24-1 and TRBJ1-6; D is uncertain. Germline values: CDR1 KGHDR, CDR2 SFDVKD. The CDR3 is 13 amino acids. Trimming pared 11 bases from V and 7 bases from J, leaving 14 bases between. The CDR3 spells CAIRWLSNSPLHF. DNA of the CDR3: TGTGCCATCAGGTGGCTCTCGAATTCACCCCTCCACTTT.

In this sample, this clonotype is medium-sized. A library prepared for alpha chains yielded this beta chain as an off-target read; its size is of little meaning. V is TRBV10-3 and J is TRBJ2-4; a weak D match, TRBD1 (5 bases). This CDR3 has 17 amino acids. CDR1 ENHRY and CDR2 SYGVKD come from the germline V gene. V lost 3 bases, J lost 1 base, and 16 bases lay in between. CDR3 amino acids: CAISEPTATGAKNIQYF. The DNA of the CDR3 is TGTGCCATCAGTGAACCGACAGCGACGGGTGCCAAAAACATTCAGTACTTC.

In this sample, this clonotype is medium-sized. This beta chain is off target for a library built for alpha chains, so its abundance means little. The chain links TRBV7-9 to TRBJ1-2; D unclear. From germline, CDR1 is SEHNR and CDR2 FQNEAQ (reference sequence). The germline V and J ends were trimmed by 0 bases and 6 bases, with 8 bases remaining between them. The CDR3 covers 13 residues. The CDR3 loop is CASSLASRDGYTF. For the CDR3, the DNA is TGTGCCAGCAGCTTAGCGTCTAGGGATGGCTACACCTTC. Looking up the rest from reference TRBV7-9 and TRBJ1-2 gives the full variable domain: DTGVSQNPRHKITKRGQNVTFRCDPISEHNRLYWYRQTLGQGPEFLTYFQNEAQLEKSRLLSDRFSAERPKGSFSTLEIQRTEQGDSAMYLCASSLASRDGYTFGSGTRLTVV.

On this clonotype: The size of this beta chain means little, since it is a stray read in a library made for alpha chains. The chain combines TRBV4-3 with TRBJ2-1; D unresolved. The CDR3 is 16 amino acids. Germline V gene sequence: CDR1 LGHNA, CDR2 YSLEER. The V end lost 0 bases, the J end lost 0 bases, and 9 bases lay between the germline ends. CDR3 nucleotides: TGCGCCAGCAGCCAAGAAGAACCGAGCTCCTACAATGAGCAGTTCTTC. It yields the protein CASSQEEPSSYNEQFF.

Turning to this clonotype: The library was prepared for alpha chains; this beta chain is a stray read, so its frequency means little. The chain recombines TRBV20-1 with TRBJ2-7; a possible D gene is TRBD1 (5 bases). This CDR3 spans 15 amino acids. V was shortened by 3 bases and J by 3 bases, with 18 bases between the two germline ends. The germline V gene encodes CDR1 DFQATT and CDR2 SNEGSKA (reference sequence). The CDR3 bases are TGCAGTGCTAGTCCAGGGTTTTCGAAGCACTACGAGCAGTACTTC. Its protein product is CSASPGFSKHYEQYF.

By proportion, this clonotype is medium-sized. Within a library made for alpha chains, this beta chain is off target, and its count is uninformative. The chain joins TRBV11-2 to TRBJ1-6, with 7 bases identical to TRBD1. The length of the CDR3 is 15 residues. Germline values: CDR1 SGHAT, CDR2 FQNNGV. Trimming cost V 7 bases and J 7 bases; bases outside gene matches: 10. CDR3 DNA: TGTGCCAGCAACCAGGACAGGTTCAGAAATTCACCCCTCCACTTT. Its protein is CASNQDRFRNSPLHF.

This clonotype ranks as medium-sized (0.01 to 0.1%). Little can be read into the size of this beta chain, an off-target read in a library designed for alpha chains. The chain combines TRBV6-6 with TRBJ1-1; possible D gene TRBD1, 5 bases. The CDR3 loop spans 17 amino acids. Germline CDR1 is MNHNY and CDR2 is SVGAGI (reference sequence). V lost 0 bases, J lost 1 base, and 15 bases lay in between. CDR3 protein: CASSYSNRGWGNTEAFF. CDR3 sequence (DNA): TGTGCCAGCAGTTACTCGAATAGGGGTTGGGGGAACACTGAAGCTTTCTTT.

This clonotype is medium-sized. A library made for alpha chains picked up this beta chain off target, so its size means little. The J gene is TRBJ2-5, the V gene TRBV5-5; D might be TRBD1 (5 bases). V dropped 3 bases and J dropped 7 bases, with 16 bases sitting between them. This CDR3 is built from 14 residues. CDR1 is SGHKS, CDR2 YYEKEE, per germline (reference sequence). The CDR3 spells CASSSSPRAGTQYF. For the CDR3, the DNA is TGTGCCAGCAGCTCCTCGCCCAGGGCTGGGACCCAGTACTTC.

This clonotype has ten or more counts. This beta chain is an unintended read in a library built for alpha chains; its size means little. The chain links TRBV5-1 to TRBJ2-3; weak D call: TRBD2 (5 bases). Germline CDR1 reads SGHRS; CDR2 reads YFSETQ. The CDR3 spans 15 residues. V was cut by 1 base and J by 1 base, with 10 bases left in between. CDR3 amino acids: CASSLSGWGTDTQYF. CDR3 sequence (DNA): TGCGCCAGCAGCTTGTCGGGGTGGGGCACAGATACGCAGTATTTT.

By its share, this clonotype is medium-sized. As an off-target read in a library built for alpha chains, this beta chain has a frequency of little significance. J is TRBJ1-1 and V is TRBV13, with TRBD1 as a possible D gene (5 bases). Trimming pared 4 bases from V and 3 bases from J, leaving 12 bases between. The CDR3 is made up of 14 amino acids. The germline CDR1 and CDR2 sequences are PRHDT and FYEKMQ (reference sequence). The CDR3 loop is CASSYTGPHTEAFF. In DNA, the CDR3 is TGTGCCAGCAGCTACACGGGGCCCCACACTGAAGCTTTCTTT.

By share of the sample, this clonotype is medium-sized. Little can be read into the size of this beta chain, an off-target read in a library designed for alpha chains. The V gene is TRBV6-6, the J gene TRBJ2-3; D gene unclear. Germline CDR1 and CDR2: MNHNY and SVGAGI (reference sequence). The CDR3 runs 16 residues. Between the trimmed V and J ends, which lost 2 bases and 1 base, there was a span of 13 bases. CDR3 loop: CASSYRRRQRTDTQYF. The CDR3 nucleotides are TGTGCCAGCAGTTACCGTCGGCGGCAACGCACAGATACGCAGTATTTT.

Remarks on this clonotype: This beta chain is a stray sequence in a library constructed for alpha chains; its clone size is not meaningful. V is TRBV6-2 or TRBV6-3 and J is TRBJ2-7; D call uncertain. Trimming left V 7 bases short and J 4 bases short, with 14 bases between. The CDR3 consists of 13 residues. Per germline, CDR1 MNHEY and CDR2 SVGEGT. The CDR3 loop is CASTRPVEYEQYF. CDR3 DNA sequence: TGTGCCAGCACCCGGCCTGTGGAATACGAGCAGTACTTC.

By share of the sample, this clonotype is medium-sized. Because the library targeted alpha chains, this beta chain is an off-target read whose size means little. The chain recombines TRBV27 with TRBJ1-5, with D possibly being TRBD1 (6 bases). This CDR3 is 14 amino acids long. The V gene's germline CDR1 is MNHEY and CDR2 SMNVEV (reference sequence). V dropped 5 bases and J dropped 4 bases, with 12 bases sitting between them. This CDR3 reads CASSPARGNQPQHF. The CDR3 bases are TGTGCCAGCAGTCCAGCAAGGGGGAATCAGCCCCAGCATTTT.

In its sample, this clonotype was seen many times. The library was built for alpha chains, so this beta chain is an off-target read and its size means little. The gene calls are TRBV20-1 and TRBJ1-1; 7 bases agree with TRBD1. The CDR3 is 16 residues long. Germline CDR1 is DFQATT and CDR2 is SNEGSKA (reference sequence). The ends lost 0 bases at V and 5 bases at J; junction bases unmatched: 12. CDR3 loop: CSARDGRQGGRTEAFF. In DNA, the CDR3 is TGCAGTGCTAGAGATGGGCGACAGGGCGGTAGAACTGAAGCTTTCTTT.

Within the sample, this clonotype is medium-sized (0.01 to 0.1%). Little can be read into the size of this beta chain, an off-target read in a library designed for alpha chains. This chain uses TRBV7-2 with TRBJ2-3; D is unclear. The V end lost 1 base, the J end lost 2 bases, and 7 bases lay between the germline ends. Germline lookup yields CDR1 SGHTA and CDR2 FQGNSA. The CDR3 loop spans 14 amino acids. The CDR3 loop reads CASSLGPATDTQYF. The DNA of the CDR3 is TGTGCCAGCAGCTTAGGTCCCGCCACAGATACGCAGTATTTT.

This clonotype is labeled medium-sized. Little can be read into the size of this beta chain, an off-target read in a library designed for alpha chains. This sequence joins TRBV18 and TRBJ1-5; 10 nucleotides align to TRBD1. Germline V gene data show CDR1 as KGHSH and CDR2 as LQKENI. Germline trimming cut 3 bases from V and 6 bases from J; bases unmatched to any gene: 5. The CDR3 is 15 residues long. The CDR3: CASSPTDRGSQPQHF. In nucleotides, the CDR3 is TGTGCCAGCTCACCCACGGACAGGGGGAGTCAGCCCCAGCATTTT.

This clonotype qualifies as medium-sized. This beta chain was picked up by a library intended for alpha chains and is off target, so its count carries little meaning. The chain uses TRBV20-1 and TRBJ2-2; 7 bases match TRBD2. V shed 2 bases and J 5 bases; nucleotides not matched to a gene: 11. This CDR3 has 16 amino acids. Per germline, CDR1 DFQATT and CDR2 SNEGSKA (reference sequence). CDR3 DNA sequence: TGCAGTGCTAGAAATGTGGGCCAGGGAGGGACCGGGGAGCTGTTTTTT. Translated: CSARNVGQGGTGELFF.

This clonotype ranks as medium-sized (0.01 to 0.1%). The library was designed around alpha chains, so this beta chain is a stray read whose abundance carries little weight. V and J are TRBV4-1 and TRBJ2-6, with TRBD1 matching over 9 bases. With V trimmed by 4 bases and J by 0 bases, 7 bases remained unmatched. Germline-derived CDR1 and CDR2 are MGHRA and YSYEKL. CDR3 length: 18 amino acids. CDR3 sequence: CASSPGTGKSSGANVLTF. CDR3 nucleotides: TGCGCCAGCAGCCCCGGGACAGGGAAAAGCTCTGGGGCCAACGTCCTGACTTTC.

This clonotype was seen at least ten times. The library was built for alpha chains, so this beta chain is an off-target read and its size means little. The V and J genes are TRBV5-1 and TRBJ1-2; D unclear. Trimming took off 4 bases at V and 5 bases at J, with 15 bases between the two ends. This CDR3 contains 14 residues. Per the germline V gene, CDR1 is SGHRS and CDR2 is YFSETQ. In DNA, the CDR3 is TGCGCCAGCAGCCCCGAGCGGGCCAGTTATGGCTACACCTTC. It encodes CASSPERASYGYTF.

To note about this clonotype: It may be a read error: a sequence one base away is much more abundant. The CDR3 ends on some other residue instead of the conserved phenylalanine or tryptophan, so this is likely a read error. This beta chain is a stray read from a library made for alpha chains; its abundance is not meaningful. The CDR3 reads CASSFQVDQPQHS. In DNA form, the CDR3 reads TGTGCCAGCAGCTTCCAGGTAGATCAGCCCCAGCATTCT. V gene TRBV7-9 combines with J gene TRBJ1-5; D is undetermined. The CDR3 runs 13 residues. V was pared by 3 bases and J by 5 bases, with 8 bases between. In germline, CDR1 is SEHNR, CDR2 FQNEAQ (reference sequence).

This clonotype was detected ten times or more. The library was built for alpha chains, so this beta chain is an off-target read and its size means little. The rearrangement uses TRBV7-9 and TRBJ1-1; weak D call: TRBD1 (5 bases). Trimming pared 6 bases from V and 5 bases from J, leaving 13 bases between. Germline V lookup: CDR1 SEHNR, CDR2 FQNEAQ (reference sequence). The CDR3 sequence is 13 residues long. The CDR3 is CASSQKGETEAFF. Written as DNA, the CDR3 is TGTGCCAGCAGTCAAAAAGGGGAGACTGAAGCTTTCTTT.

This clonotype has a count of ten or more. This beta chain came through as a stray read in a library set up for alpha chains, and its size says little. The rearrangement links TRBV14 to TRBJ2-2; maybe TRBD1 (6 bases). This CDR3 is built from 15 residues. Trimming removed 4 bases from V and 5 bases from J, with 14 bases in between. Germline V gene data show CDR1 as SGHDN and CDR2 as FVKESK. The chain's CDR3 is CASSPRGQKTGELFF. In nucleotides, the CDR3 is TGTGCCAGCAGCCCCCGCGGACAGAAGACCGGGGAGCTGTTTTTT.

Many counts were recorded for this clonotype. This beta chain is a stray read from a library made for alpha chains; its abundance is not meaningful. CDR3 amino acids: CSASLWETQYF. As DNA, the CDR3 is TGCAGTGCTAGTTTGTGGGAGACCCAGTACTTC. The V call is TRBV20-1, the J call TRBJ2-5; D is ambiguous. Trimming left V 3 bases short and J 5 bases short, with 7 bases between. The CDR3 is 11 amino acids. Germline CDR1 DFQATT, CDR2 SNEGSKA (reference sequence).

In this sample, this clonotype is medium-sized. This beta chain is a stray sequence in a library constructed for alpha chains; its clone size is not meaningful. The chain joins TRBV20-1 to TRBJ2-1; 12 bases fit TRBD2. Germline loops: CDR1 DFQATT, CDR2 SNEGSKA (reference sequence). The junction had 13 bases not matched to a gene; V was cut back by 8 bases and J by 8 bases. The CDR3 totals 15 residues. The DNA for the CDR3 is TGCAGTACCCTAGCCCCTAGCGGGGGGGTCGATGAGCAGTTCTTC. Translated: CSTLAPSGGVDEQFF.